This TCR beta chain was sequenced for a study of CD8 T cells in ankylosing spondylitis. This clonotype was seen many times. TCRdb ran MiXCR on the 5' RACE reads and lists one entry per CDR3 protein. The sample has under 150,000 distinct CDR3 sequences, roughly 8.3% seen once. With V trimmed by 2 bases and J by 8 bases, 8 bases remained unmatched. CDR1 is MNHEY and CDR2 is SVGAGI in the germline V gene. The CDR3 has 14 residues. The clonotype was recovered from a male donor with ankylosing spondylitis. The material sequenced was synovial fluid, either unsorted or a sorted T cell fraction (not recorded which). This chain connects TRBV6-5 to TRBJ1-2, with 7 bases aligning to TRBD1. The CDR3 region has the DNA TGTGCCAGCAGTTACAATCGACAGGGAGGCGGCTACACCTTC. Protein sequence: CASSYNRQGGGYTF.